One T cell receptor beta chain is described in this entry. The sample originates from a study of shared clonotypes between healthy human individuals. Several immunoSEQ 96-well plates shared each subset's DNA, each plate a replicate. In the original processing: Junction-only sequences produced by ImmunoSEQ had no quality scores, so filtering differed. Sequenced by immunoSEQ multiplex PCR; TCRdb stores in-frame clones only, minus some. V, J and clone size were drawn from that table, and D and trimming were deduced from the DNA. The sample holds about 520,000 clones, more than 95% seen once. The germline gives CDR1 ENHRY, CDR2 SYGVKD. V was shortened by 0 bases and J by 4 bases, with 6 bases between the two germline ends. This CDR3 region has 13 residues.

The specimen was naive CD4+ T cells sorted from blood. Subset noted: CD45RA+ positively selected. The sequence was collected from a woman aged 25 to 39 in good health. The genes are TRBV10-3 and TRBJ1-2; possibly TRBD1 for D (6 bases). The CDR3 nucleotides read TGTGCCATCAGTGAGTCAGGGGGCTATGGCTACACCTTC. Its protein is CAISESGGYGYTF.